This T cell receptor (beta chain) was sequenced during a study of blood T cell repertoires in COVID-19. Study in general: PBMCs, B-cell-depleted T cells, or T cells provided the cDNA or gDNA that made up the material.

This table comes from immunoSEQ multiplex PCR, and its TCRdb copy is limited to in-frame clones, with some not included. Counted here are tens of thousands of clones, 70% to 90% occurring once; the ten biggest clones make up less than 5%. Germline lookup yields CDR1 SGHNT and CDR2 YYREEE (reference sequence). CDR3 length: 15 amino acids. The ends were cut back, 0 bases at V and 2 bases at J, with 12 bases in the middle. Sequences were obtained from peripheral blood. V gene TRBV5-4 combines with J gene TRBJ2-7; D may be TRBD1 (5 bases). The receptor was isolated from a man between 65 and 85 years old with active COVID-19. CDR3 residues: CASSLEGISTYEQYF. The CDR3 DNA reads as TGTGCCAGCAGCTTGGAGGGGATTTCCACCTACGAGCAGTACTTC.